In this sample, the clone carrying this TCR beta chain turned up many times. Just one base apart from a much larger clone, this may be a read error. From germline, CDR1 is DFQATT and CDR2 SNEGSKA (reference sequence). With 1 base clipped from V and 3 bases from J, the junction kept 3 bases outside the gene matches. This CDR3 has 14 residues. MiXCR, run by TCRdb on the PCR reads, gives a single entry per CDR3 protein. The sample yields almost 85,000 distinct CDR3 sequences, 50% to 65% seen once. The entry originates in a study of CDR3 diversity in severe acne. The rearrangement uses TRBV20-1 and TRBJ2-1; 7 nucleotides align to TRBD2. Specimen: blood. The TCR comes from a male donor in good health, without acne. CDR3 nucleotides: TGCAGTGCTAGAGTCGCTAGCGGCTACAATGAGCAGTTCTTC. Translating gives CSARVASGYNEQFF.